This T cell receptor (beta chain) was captured in a study of shared clonotypes between healthy human individuals. CDR1 is LNHDA, CDR2 SQIVND, per germline (reference sequence). V lost 6 bases and J lost 3; bases outside the gene matches: 7. This CDR3 comprises 14 residues. Note on this clone: Its antigen is currently unknown.

TCRdb keeps only in-frame clones here, not all; method: immunoSEQ multiplex PCR. The sample yields around 700,000 clones, about 91% seen once. Findings of the study overall: Among donors, sharing of clonotypes was expected to be affected by sequencing depth.

Selected positively for CCR7 and CD45RO-negative, naive CD8 cells excluded terminally differentiated effector memory CD45RA+ cells. Caucasian adults living in Nashville, Tennessee, provided all samples. Sequencing was done on a sample of naive CD8+ T cells sorted from blood. This clonotype originated in a man between 25 and 39 years old in good health. This rearrangement joins TRBV19 to TRBJ2-7; TRBD2 matches 8 bases. The CDR3 sequence: CASSHPGLGYEQYF. CDR3 DNA sequence: TGTGCCAGTAGCCATCCGGGACTAGGCTACGAGCAGTACTTC.